Below, 5 T cell receptor beta chains from the same sample are listed, as sequenced in a study of blood T cell repertoires in COVID-19. The data were produced by immunoSEQ multiplex PCR, yet TCRdb's version contains in-frame clones alone and is incomplete. The sample contains 200,000 to 250,000 clones, roughly 84% of which appear only once. Sequencing was carried out using peripheral blood. Source of these receptors: a woman aged 55-70 years who had recovered from COVID-19.

This clone was counted only a few times. The CDR3, as DNA: TGCGCCAGCAGCTTGACTACGAACACTGAAGCTTTCTTT. It encodes CASSLTTNTEAFF. V usage is TRBV5-1 and J usage is TRBJ1-1; D is uncertain. The CDR3 extends over 13 amino acids. V was cut by 1 base and J by 1 base, with 5 bases left in between. Germline loops: CDR1 SGHRS, CDR2 YFSETQ.

V is TRBV2 and J is TRBJ2-1, with 13 bases matching TRBD2. CDR1 is SNHLY and CDR2 is FYNNEI in the germline V gene. This CDR3 comprises 14 residues. V was pared by 6 bases and J by 7 bases, with 3 bases of the junction left unmatched. The CDR3 coding sequence is TGTGCCAGCAGGAGACTAGCGGGGGGTAATGAGCAGTTCTTC. Amino acid sequence: CASRRLAGGNEQFF. Full variable domain (outside the CDR3, taken from reference TRBV2 and TRBJ2-1): EPEVTQTPSHQVTQMGQEVILRCVPISNHLYFYWYRQILGQKVEFLVSFYNNEISEKSEIFDDQFSVERPDGSNFTLKIRSTKLEDSAMYFCASRRLAGGNEQFFGPGTRLTVL.

Concerning this clone itself: An end of the junction does not agree with germline; a read error may underlie this. This rearrangement joins TRBV19 to TRBJ2-5; TRBD2 matches at 10 bases. The CDR3 extends over 16 amino acids. Per germline, CDR1 LNHDA and CDR2 SQIVND (reference sequence). In DNA, the CDR3 is TGTGCCAGTAGTATATTAGCGGGGGGTCCCCAAAAGACCCAGTACTTC. Amino acid sequence: CASSILAGGPQKTQYF.

The genes are TRBV7-2 and TRBJ2-7, with TRBD2 as a possible D gene (6 bases). There are 15 residues in the CDR3. Per germline, CDR1 SGHTA and CDR2 FQGNSA. Trimming took off 4 bases at V and 2 bases at J, with 15 bases between the two ends. As DNA, the CDR3 is TGTGCCAGCAGCTCTACACCGGGACTCACCTACGAGCAGTACTTC. It yields the protein CASSSTPGLTYEQYF.

This chain joins TRBV12-3 or TRBV12-4 and TRBJ1-1; possible D gene TRBD1, 6 bases. The CDR3 is 13 amino acids. V gave up 6 bases and J gave up 5 bases, with 13 bases separating them. The CDR3 DNA follows: TGTGCCAGCAGCCGAATACAGGGAACTGAAGCTTTCTTT. Protein: CASSRIQGTEAFF.